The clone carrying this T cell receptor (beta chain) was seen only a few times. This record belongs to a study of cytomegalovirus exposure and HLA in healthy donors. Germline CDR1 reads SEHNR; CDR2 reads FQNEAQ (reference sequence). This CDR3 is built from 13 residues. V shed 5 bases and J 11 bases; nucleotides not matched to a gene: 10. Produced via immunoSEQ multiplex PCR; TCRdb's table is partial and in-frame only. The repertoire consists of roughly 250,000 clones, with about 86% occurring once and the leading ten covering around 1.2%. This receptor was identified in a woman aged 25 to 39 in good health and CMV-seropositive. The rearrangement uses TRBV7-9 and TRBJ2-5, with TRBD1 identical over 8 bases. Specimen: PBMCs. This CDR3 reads CASSPGTGPLQYF. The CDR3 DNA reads TGTGCCAGCAGCCCGGGGACAGGCCCCCTTCAGTACTTC.